This T cell receptor (beta chain) was obtained from a study of cytomegalovirus exposure and HLA in healthy donors. Germline-derived CDR1 and CDR2 are LNHNV and YYDKDF (reference sequence). The CDR3 totals 20 residues. V shed 0 bases and J 3 bases; nucleotides not matched to a gene: 16. As for this clone: Its specificity is unknown.

The assay was immunoSEQ multiplex PCR, and TCRdb's table has in-frame clones only and misses some. The sample yields about 160,000 clones, around 85% seen once. Study results and caveats: Listed as cytomegalovirus-associated were 150 or so TCR beta chains.

This TCR came from a woman aged 30 to 39 in good health and CMV-seronegative. This rearrangement joins TRBV15 to TRBJ2-1; TRBD2 agrees at 8 bases. The sequenced sample was PBMCs. CDR3 loop: CATSRDTPAAVAGIYNEQFF. The CDR3 DNA reads as TGTGCCACCAGCAGAGATACGCCGGCCGCCGTAGCGGGAATCTACAATGAGCAGTTCTTC. Full variable domain (rest looked up from reference TRBV15 and TRBJ2-1): DAMVIQNPRYQVTQFGKPVTLSCSQTLNHNVMYWYQQKSSQAPKLLFHYYDKDFNNEADTPDNFQSRRPNTSFCFLDIRSPGLGDTAMYLCATSRDTPAAVAGIYNEQFFGPGTRLTVL.